What follows describes a single T cell receptor (beta chain). No antigen is known for it. Looked up from germline, CDR1 is MNHNS and CDR2 is SASEGT. This CDR3 has 16 amino acids. The V segment lost 2 bases and the J segment 9 bases; nucleotides outside the gene matches: 8. PCR used 60 Vbeta primers and 13 Jbeta primers. Authors' methods: An analysis that came later counted some 81 million unique TCR beta chains, 10 million to 11 million shared. Clones were read by immunoSEQ multiplex PCR, and TCRdb kept only the in-frame ones, dropping some. The DNA gave D and trimming, while V, J and clone size come from that table. The sample consists of about 150,000 clones, approximately 79% of them appearing once. The entry originates in a study of cytomegalovirus exposure and HLA in healthy donors. Notes on the study in general: Earlier analysis looked at TCR beta V segments, and most were productive about 90% or about 30% of the time. The study had only CMV serostatus as immune exposure information. On later analysis, the bulk of CMV-associated TCR beta chains appeared to be HLA-restricted.

This chain joins TRBV6-1 and TRBJ2-1; the match to TRBD2 covers 12 bases. The clonotype was recovered from a male donor in good health and CMV-seronegative. The sequenced sample was PBMCs. CDR3 sequence: CASSEQLAGGYGEQFF. DNA for the CDR3: TGTGCCAGCAGTGAACAACTAGCGGGGGGTTACGGTGAGCAGTTCTTC.